A single sample is the source of the 4 T cell receptor beta chains below, sequenced in a study of response to subunit inactivated influenza vaccine. Using its own MiXCR run on the RT-PCR reads, TCRdb lists one record per CDR3 protein. The table records roughly 500,000 distinct CDR3 sequences, roughly 25% of them present only once. The sequencing used CD4+ T cells sorted from PBMCs, collected more than 4 days after vaccination. These receptors all stem from a man aged 50 to 59 who received an inactivated influenza vaccine.

The V call is TRBV6-2 or TRBV6-3, the J call TRBJ2-3; D may be TRBD2 (5 bases). Trimming removed 6 bases from V and 0 bases from J, with 13 bases in between. The germline V gene has CDR1 MNHEY and CDR2 SVGEGT. CDR3 length: 15 residues. CDR3 bases: TGTGCCAGCAGCCTGCTAGCCCCAAGCACAGATACGCAGTATTTT. It encodes CASSLLAPSTDTQYF.

V and J are TRBV7-2 and TRBJ1-1; no clear D. This CDR3 has 13 amino acids. Germline V gene sequence: CDR1 SGHTA, CDR2 FQGNSA. Deletions cut 5 bases from V and 3 bases from J, with 10 bases between. The CDR3 coding sequence is TGTGCCAGCAGCCCACAAAGGGACACTGAAGCTTTCTTT. Residues: CASSPQRDTEAFF. The whole variable domain, remainder taken from reference TRBV7-2 and TRBJ1-1, is GAGVSQSPSNKVTEKGKDVELRCDPISGHTALYWYRQSLGQGLEFLIYFQGNSAPDKSGLPSDRFSAERTGGSVSTLTIQRTQQEDSAVYLCASSPQRDTEAFFGQGTRLTVV.

This clonotype showed up just a few times. This chain links TRBV6-2 or TRBV6-3 with TRBJ2-1; D possibly matches TRBD1 or TRBD2 (5 bases each). CDR1 is MNHEY and CDR2 is SVGEGT in the germline V gene. Trimming took 7 bases from V and 2 from J, leaving 12 bases between them. This CDR3 spans 14 amino acids. Here the CDR3 reads CASTLMGAYNEQFF. DNA of the CDR3: TGTGCCAGCACTCTTATGGGGGCCTACAATGAGCAGTTCTTC.

V gene TRBV19 combines with J gene TRBJ2-5; 10 bases are shared with TRBD2. Germline CDR1 is LNHDA and CDR2 is SQIVND (reference sequence). The CDR3 length is 15 residues. Germline trimming cut 4 bases from V and 2 bases from J; bases unmatched to any gene: 4. CDR3 protein: CASSTFSGGQETQYF. CDR3 bases: TGTGCCAGTAGTACTTTTAGCGGGGGGCAAGAGACCCAGTACTTC.